The 21 T cell receptor beta chains given below trace back to one sample, sequenced in a study of blood T cell repertoires in COVID-19. Using immunoSEQ multiplex PCR, the repertoire was profiled, and TCRdb retains in-frame clones only, with some absent. This sample yields fewer than 400,000 clones, of which around 84% are seen a single time; approximately 1.9% belongs to the top ten. Material: PBMCs or T cells enriched from blood (not recorded which). Receptors were obtained from a woman younger than 45 who had been exposed to COVID-19.

This sequence joins TRBV4-3 and TRBJ1-1, with D tentatively TRBD1 (5 bases). The V and J ends lost 4 bases and 4 bases respectively, with 13 bases between them. In germline, CDR1 is LGHNA, CDR2 YSLEER. This CDR3 comprises 14 residues. The CDR3 coding sequence is TGCGCCAGCAGCCCAGACGCAGGGCTCACTGAAGCTTTCTTT. This encodes CASSPDAGLTEAFF.

The gene calls are TRBV6-2 or TRBV6-3 and TRBJ2-7; D call uncertain. The germline V and J ends were trimmed by 0 bases and 1 base, with 7 bases remaining between them. CDR1 is MNHEY, CDR2 SVGEGT, per germline. The CDR3 extends over 14 amino acids. The CDR3 loop is CASSYSGPSYEQYF. The CDR3, as DNA: TGTGCCAGCAGTTACTCTGGGCCATCCTACGAGCAGTACTTC.

The chain employs TRBV28 and TRBJ1-6, with 9 bases fitting TRBD1. This CDR3 spans 15 amino acids. CDR1 and CDR2 from the germline V gene are MDHEN and SYDVKM. Trimming removed 3 bases from V and 12 bases from J; junction bases left unmatched: 9. The CDR3 region has the DNA TGTGCCAGCAGTTTTAGACAGGGGGTTGGACTACCCCTCCACTTT. This sequence encodes CASSFRQGVGLPLHF.

This clone has more than one count but fewer than ten. CDR3 loop: CASSEGQLTEAFF. The CDR3 DNA is TGTGCCAGCAGTGAGGGACAACTCACTGAAGCTTTCTTT. The V call is TRBV2, the J call TRBJ1-1, with D tentatively TRBD1 (6 bases). Germline lookup yields CDR1 SNHLY and CDR2 FYNNEI. The CDR3 contains 13 residues. V lost 3 bases, J lost 4 bases, and 9 bases lay in between.

J is TRBJ2-3 and V is TRBV5-6, with D tentatively TRBD1 (6 bases). The CDR3 length is 17 residues. Deletions cut 1 base from V and 5 bases from J, with 20 bases between. CDR1 is SGHDT, CDR2 YYEEEE, per germline. CDR3 amino acids: CASSLKSQGNNRDTQYF. DNA for the CDR3: TGTGCCAGCAGCTTGAAATCACAGGGAAATAATCGAGATACGCAGTATTTT. The whole variable domain, remainder taken from reference TRBV5-6 and TRBJ2-3, is DAGVTQSPTHLIKTRGQQVTLRCSPKSGHDTVSWYQQALGQGPQFIFQYYEEEERQRGNFPDRFSGHQFPNYSSELNVNALLLGDSALYLCASSLKSQGNNRDTQYFGPGTRLTVL.

This clone was observed a handful of times. The V and J genes are TRBV5-5 and TRBJ2-7, with D unresolved. The germline CDR1 and CDR2 sequences are SGHKS and YYEKEE (reference sequence). With 0 bases removed from V and 3 bases from J, the gap between germline ends came to 10 bases. This CDR3 is 14 amino acids long. CDR3: CASSLGPGVYEQYF. The DNA for the CDR3 is TGTGCCAGCAGCTTGGGACCTGGAGTCTACGAGCAGTACTTC.

The rearrangement links TRBV6-4 to TRBJ1-5, with TRBD1 identical over 12 bases. The length of the CDR3 is 16 residues. With V trimmed by 6 bases and J by 4 bases, 7 bases remained unmatched. In germline, CDR1 is MRHNA, CDR2 SNTAGT. The CDR3 is CASRPPGQGANQPQHF. The DNA of the CDR3 is TGTGCCAGCAGACCTCCGGGACAGGGGGCTAATCAGCCCCAGCATTTT.

V is TRBV14 and J is TRBJ1-4; D is possibly TRBD1 (6 bases). Germline-derived CDR1 and CDR2 are SGHDN and FVKESK. Trimming removed 1 base from V and 6 bases from J, with 18 bases in between. The CDR3 totals 17 residues. This CDR3 reads CASSQGFSTGMDEKLFF. CDR3 nucleotides: TGTGCCAGCAGCCAAGGGTTTTCTACAGGGATGGATGAAAAACTGTTTTTT. Full variable domain (remainder filled in from reference TRBV14 and TRBJ1-4): EAGVTQFPSHSVIEKGQTVTLRCDPISGHDNLYWYRRVMGKEIKFLLHFVKESKQDESGMPNNRFLAERTGGTYSTLKVQPAELEDSGVYFCASSQGFSTGMDEKLFFGSGTQLSVL.

The CDR3 region has the DNA TGCGCCAGCAGCCAAGAGAGGCCAAATCGGCTGTTTCATGAGCAGTTCTTC. Amino acids: CASSQERPNRLFHEQFF. This rearrangement joins TRBV4-3 to TRBJ2-1; D uncertain. The V gene lost 0 bases and the J gene lost 8 bases, with 20 bases spanning the gap. The CDR3 runs 17 residues. Germline V gene lookup returns CDR1 LGHNA and CDR2 YSLEER.

This sequence joins TRBV5-4 and TRBJ2-5; no firm D call. The CDR3 contains 14 residues. Germline loops: CDR1 SGHNT, CDR2 YYREEE (reference sequence). V lost 0 bases to trimming and J lost 1 base, with 7 bases between them. DNA of the CDR3: TGTGCCAGCAGCTTGGACGGTTTCCAAGAGACCCAGTACTTC. Amino acids: CASSLDGFQETQYF. Full variable domain (rest looked up from reference TRBV5-4 and TRBJ2-5): ETGVTQSPTHLIKTRGQQVTLRCSSQSGHNTVSWYQQALGQGPQFIFQYYREEENGRGNFPPRFSGLQFPNYSSELNVNALELDDSALYLCASSLDGFQETQYFGPGTRLLVL.

The CDR3 DNA sequence: TGTGCCAGCAGCTCGGACAGGGGCAACACCATATATTTT. It yields the protein CASSSDRGNTIYF. The rearrangement joins TRBV28 to TRBJ1-3; 9 bases are a match to TRBD1. V was clipped by 6 bases and J by 7 bases; unmatched bases: 4. CDR1 MDHEN and CDR2 SYDVKM come from the germline V gene. This CDR3 spans 13 amino acids. The complete variable domain, with remaining parts taken from reference TRBV28 and TRBJ1-3, reads DVKVTQSSRYLVKRTGEKVFLECVQDMDHENMFWYRQDPGLGLRLIYFSYDVKMKEKGDIPEGYSVSREKKERFSLILESASTNQTSMYLCASSSDRGNTIYFGEGSWLTVV.

The chain couples TRBV28 to TRBJ2-5; possible D gene TRBD2, 5 bases. This CDR3 comprises 12 residues. Trimming left V 6 bases short and J 7 bases short, with 12 bases between. Germline V CDR1 and CDR2: MDHEN, SYDVKM. CDR3 protein: CASSRPSGTQYF. DNA of the CDR3: TGTGCCAGCAGCCGACCCAGCGGGACCCAGTACTTC. The full variable domain, with the rest looked up from reference TRBV28 and TRBJ2-5, is DVKVTQSSRYLVKRTGEKVFLECVQDMDHENMFWYRQDPGLGLRLIYFSYDVKMKEKGDIPEGYSVSREKKERFSLILESASTNQTSMYLCASSRPSGTQYFGPGTRLLVL.

The chain is built from TRBV20-1 and TRBJ1-4; no reliable D call. The V gene lost 2 bases and the J gene lost 7 bases, with 5 bases spanning the gap. Germline V CDR1 and CDR2: DFQATT, SNEGSKA (reference sequence). The CDR3 runs to 11 residues. CDR3 residues: CSARHSEKLFF. The CDR3 DNA sequence: TGCAGTGCTAGACACAGTGAAAAACTGTTTTTT.

The CDR3 bases are TGTGCCAGCAGCTTACGACGGGGTACTAATGAAAAACTGTTTTTT. Amino acids: CASSLRRGTNEKLFF. V is TRBV7-8 and J is TRBJ1-4, with no clear D. Germline values: CDR1 SGHVS, CDR2 FQNEAQ. With 2 bases removed from V and 2 bases from J, the gap between germline ends came to 9 bases. The CDR3 is made up of 15 amino acids.

V usage is TRBV28 and J usage is TRBJ2-7; 9 nucleotides match TRBD2. Germline CDR1 and CDR2: MDHEN and SYDVKM. This CDR3 has 16 amino acids. J gave up 3 bases and V 2 bases, and 8 bases lay outside the gene matches. This CDR3 reads CASSLGGSGGFYEQYF. In DNA, the CDR3 is TGTGCCAGCAGTTTAGGGGGTAGCGGGGGTTTCTACGAGCAGTACTTC.

The chain combines TRBV5-1 with TRBJ1-2; tentative D call: TRBD1 (5 bases). The CDR3 length is 14 residues. Trimming left V 6 bases short and J 0 bases short, with 12 bases between. The germline V gene encodes CDR1 SGHRS and CDR2 YFSETQ. CDR3 sequence (DNA): TGCGCCAGCACCAATCCACAGGCTAACTATGGCTACACCTTC. The encoded protein is CASTNPQANYGYTF. Full variable domain (outside the CDR3, taken from reference TRBV5-1 and TRBJ1-2): KAGVTQTPRYLIKTRGQQVTLSCSPISGHRSVSWYQQTPGQGLQFLFEYFSETQRNKGNFPGRFSGRQFSNSRSEMNVSTLELGDSALYLCASTNPQANYGYTFGSGTRLTVV.

This chain joins TRBV10-3 and TRBJ1-3; D uncertain. This CDR3 has 13 amino acids. Germline CDR1 and CDR2: ENHRY and SYGVKD. The V and J ends lost 9 bases and 4 bases respectively, with 13 bases between them. CDR3 DNA sequence: TGTGCCATAGGTGGGCAGTACGGAAACACCATATATTTT. Translated, it gives CAIGGQYGNTIYF.

The chain is built from TRBV10-3 and TRBJ1-2; no clear D gene. This CDR3 has 14 residues. V lost 4 bases and J 3 bases, leaving 12 bases between the germline ends. The V gene's germline CDR1 is ENHRY and CDR2 SYGVKD. The CDR3 region has the DNA TGTGCCATCAGTGCGAGAGGGAGGGACTATGGCTACACCTTC. It codes for CAISARGRDYGYTF.

This rearrangement joins TRBV10-2 to TRBJ1-2; D is unresolved. V was trimmed by 2 bases and J by 11 bases, leaving 12 bases between them. The CDR3 sequence is 12 residues long. CDR1 is WSHSY and CDR2 is SAAADI in the germline V gene. The CDR3 nucleotides are TGCGCCAGCAGTGAGCCTCCGACACCATACACCTTC. This encodes CASSEPPTPYTF.

The J gene is TRBJ1-2, the V gene TRBV4-3, with 8 bases aligning to TRBD1. The CDR3 loop spans 17 amino acids. Germline assignment: CDR1 LGHNA and CDR2 YSLEER. With V trimmed by 0 bases and J by 3 bases, 9 bases remained unmatched. CDR3 protein: CASSQDDRGQGYYGYTF. The CDR3 DNA follows: TGCGCCAGCAGCCAAGATGATAGAGGACAGGGTTACTATGGCTACACCTTC.

Turning to this clone: The junction differs from germline at one of its ends, possibly a read error. The gene calls are TRBV20-1 and TRBJ2-4, with a tentative D call TRBD2 (5 bases). The V gene's germline CDR1 is DFQATT and CDR2 SNEGSKA (reference sequence). The CDR3 runs to 8 residues. The CDR3 DNA reads TGCAGTGCTAGAGGGAGGCACTTC. As protein: CSARGRHF.